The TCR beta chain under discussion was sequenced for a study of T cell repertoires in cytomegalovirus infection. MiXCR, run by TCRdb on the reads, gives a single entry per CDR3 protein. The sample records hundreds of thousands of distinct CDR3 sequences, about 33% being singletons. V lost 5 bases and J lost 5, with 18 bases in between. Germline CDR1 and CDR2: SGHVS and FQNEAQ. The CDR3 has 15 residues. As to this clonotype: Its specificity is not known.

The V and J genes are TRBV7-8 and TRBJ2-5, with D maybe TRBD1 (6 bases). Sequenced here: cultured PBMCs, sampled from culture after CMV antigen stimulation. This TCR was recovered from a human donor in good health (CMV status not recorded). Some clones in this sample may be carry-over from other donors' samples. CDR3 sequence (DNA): TGTGCCAGCAGCCTACTATCGGGCAGGGGCGAGACCCAGTACTTC. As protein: CASSLLSGRGETQYF.